The source of this T cell receptor (beta chain) is a study of early stage breast cancer tumors. V shed 4 bases, J shed 0 bases, and the junction held 4 bases outside the gene matches. The CDR3 consists of 15 residues. Germline CDR1 is SGHDN and CDR2 is FVKESK. Method: immunoSEQ multiplex PCR; TCRdb's copy keeps in-frame clones and lacks some. This table holds some 41,000 clones, about 78% found once. Sequenced material: blood. This receptor was taken from a person aged 45 to 59 with breast cancer. This sequence joins TRBV14 and TRBJ1-1, with 8 bases fitting TRBD1. CDR3 nucleotides: TGTGCCAGCAGCCTCTTGGACAGGGTGAACACTGAAGCTTTCTTT. Translation: CASSLLDRVNTEAFF.